The entry that follows covers one TCR beta chain sequence. V lost 5 bases, J lost 0 bases, and 8 bases stayed unmatched. The CDR3 has 16 residues. Germline V CDR1 and CDR2: MDHEN, SYDVKM. These data originate in a study of cytomegalovirus exposure and HLA in healthy donors. Researchers ran the PCR with 60 Vbeta and 13 Jbeta primers. The repertoire was sequenced with immunoSEQ multiplex PCR; TCRdb's copy has only in-frame clones and lacks some. This sample has about 200,000 clones; 85% to 90% occur once, and the top ten carry about 1.2%. This rearrangement joins TRBV28 to TRBJ2-3, with 7 bases lining up with TRBD1. The sample taken for sequencing was PBMCs. This receptor was identified in a man between 25 and 39 years old in good health and CMV-seronegative. CDR3 residues: CASSTRQGLSTDTQYF. The CDR3 nucleotides are TGTGCCAGCAGTACCCGACAGGGATTAAGCACAGATACGCAGTATTTT. Drawing the rest from reference TRBV28 and TRBJ2-3, the complete variable domain is DVKVTQSSRYLVKRTGEKVFLECVQDMDHENMFWYRQDPGLGLRLIYFSYDVKMKEKGDIPEGYSVSREKKERFSLILESASTNQTSMYLCASSTRQGLSTDTQYFGPGTRLTVL.